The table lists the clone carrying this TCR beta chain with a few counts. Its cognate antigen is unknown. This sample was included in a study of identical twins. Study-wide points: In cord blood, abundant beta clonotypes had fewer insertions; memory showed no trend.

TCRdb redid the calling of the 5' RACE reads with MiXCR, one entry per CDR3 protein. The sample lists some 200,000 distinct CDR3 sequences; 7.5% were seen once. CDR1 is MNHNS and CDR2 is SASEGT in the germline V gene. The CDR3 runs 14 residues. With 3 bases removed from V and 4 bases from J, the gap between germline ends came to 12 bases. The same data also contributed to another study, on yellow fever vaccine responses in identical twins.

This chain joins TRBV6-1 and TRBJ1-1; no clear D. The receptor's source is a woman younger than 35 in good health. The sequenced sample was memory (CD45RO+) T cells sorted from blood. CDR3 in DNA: TGTGCCAGCAGTGACGATGGGATGTTCACTGAAGCTTTCTTT. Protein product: CASSDDGMFTEAFF.